Shown below are 26 T cell receptor beta chains from a single sample sequenced in a study of cytomegalovirus exposure and HLA in healthy donors. Primers included in the PCR were 60 Vbeta and 13 Jbeta primers. Here immunoSEQ multiplex PCR was the method, and the copy in TCRdb shows in-frame clones only, minus some. The sample holds some 91,000 clones; more than 75% are singletons and the top ten take 0.76%. The source material was PBMCs. The receptors stem from a woman aged 60 to 75 in good health and CMV-seronegative.

This clone was seen a handful of times. This chain connects TRBV6-5 to TRBJ2-5; no clear D gene. This CDR3 comprises 11 residues. Germline V CDR1 and CDR2: MNHEY, SVGAGI. The V end was cut by 6 bases, the J end by 11 bases, with 13 bases between. CDR3 DNA: TGTGCCAGCAGAAGCACGGGTGAGCAGTACTTC. Residues: CASRSTGEQYF.

The chain couples TRBV10-2 to TRBJ2-1, with a possible D match to TRBD2 (5 bases). V lost 2 bases and J 4 bases, leaving 15 bases between the germline ends. Per the germline V gene, CDR1 is WSHSY and CDR2 is SAAADI. The CDR3 covers 16 residues. The CDR3 DNA follows: TGCGCCAGCAGTGAGGGCGAACTAGAACCATACAATGAGCAGTTCTTC. Translating it yields CASSEGELEPYNEQFF.

V is TRBV10-3 and J is TRBJ1-2; a possible D gene is TRBD1 (5 bases). This CDR3 comprises 14 residues. Trimming pared 5 bases from V and 13 bases from J, leaving 23 bases between. The germline V gene encodes CDR1 ENHRY and CDR2 SYGVKD. CDR3 DNA: TGTGCCATCAGTTCCGGGGCGGGGGAGGCACACTGCACCTTC. Translation: CAISSGAGEAHCTF.

The chain uses TRBV6-1 and TRBJ2-1; 7 nucleotides line up with TRBD1. Germline trimming cut 6 bases from V and 6 bases from J; bases unmatched to any gene: 11. CDR1 is MNHNS, CDR2 SASEGT, per germline. The CDR3 runs to 15 residues. The CDR3 loop is CASRERQGEINEQFF. The CDR3 coding sequence is TGTGCCAGCAGGGAGAGGCAGGGGGAGATCAATGAGCAGTTCTTC.

The gene calls are TRBV6-7 and TRBJ1-1, with D tentatively TRBD1 (6 bases). TRBV6-7 is identified as an open reading frame with a role that is uncertain. V lost 6 bases and J lost 5, with 10 bases in between. CDR3 length equals 12 residues. The CDR3 region has the DNA TGTGCCAGCAGCCGCCAGGGGACTGAAGCTTTCTTT. Protein: CASSRQGTEAFF.

V gene TRBV6-5 combines with J gene TRBJ2-1, with 8 positions matching TRBD2. This CDR3 has 11 residues. From germline, CDR1 is MNHEY and CDR2 SVGAGI. V shed 6 bases and J 16 bases; nucleotides not matched to a gene: 8. In nucleotides, the CDR3 is TGTGCCAGCAGAGCCGGGACTAGTTTTTTCTTC. It codes for CASRAGTSFFF.

The chain employs TRBV7-9 and TRBJ1-4; 7 bases are a match to TRBD1. Losses at the gene ends were 2 bases for V and 4 bases for J; bases not matched to a gene: 4. Germline V gene lookup returns CDR1 SEHNR and CDR2 FQNEAQ (reference sequence). The CDR3 spans 15 residues. CDR3 DNA sequence: TGTGCCAGCAGCTTATCGGGACAGCTTAATGAAAAACTGTTTTTT. Translated: CASSLSGQLNEKLFF.

For the CDR3, the DNA is TGTGCCAGCAGACCTCAGGGGGCGCCGGATACGCAGTATTTT. Translated: CASRPQGAPDTQYF. The V and J genes are TRBV11-2 and TRBJ2-3, with 8 bases that match TRBD1. Germline CDR1 and CDR2: SGHAT and FQNNGV. V was pared by 6 bases and J by 6 bases, with 8 bases of the junction left unmatched. The CDR3 runs to 14 residues.

The J gene is TRBJ2-3, the V gene TRBV30, with TRBD2 matching over 8 bases. This CDR3 has 18 amino acids. Per germline, CDR1 GTSNPN and CDR2 SVGIG (reference sequence). V was pared by 0 bases and J by 3 bases, with 14 bases of the junction left unmatched. In nucleotides, the CDR3 is TGTGCCTGGAGTGTGTACGGGGGGGGCGCCTTACCGACAGATACGCAGTATTTT. Translating it yields CAWSVYGGGALPTDTQYF.

The CDR3 protein is CASSPPPGNTEAFF. The CDR3 region has the DNA TGTGCCAGCAGCCCTCCCCCGGGGAACACTGAAGCTTTCTTT. This chain connects TRBV9 to TRBJ1-1; D not resolved. The CDR3 runs 14 residues. Trimming stripped 4 bases from V and 1 base from J, with 11 bases between. CDR1 and CDR2 from the germline V gene are SGDLS and YYNGEE.

The V gene is TRBV9, the J gene TRBJ1-3; D gene unclear. CDR1 is SGDLS and CDR2 is YYNGEE in the germline V gene. The CDR3 totals 16 residues. Trimming pared 2 bases from V and 4 bases from J, leaving 16 bases between. This CDR3 is CASSVYSTGPGNTIYF. The CDR3 region has the DNA TGTGCCAGCAGCGTGTACTCCACTGGTCCGGGAAACACCATATATTTT.

This chain connects TRBV28 to TRBJ2-5; 8 bases are shared with TRBD1. The CDR3 loop spans 15 amino acids. V shed 6 bases, J shed 5 bases, and the junction held 11 bases outside the gene matches. Germline V gives CDR1 MDHEN, CDR2 SYDVKM. The DNA for the CDR3 is TGTGCCAGCAGGGCGGCAGGGGGCAAGGGGGAGACCCAGTACTTC. Protein: CASRAAGGKGETQYF.

This clone was seen once. The CDR3 is CASSLTPSGMTDTQYF. The CDR3 DNA follows: TGTGCCAGCAGTCTAACCCCTTCCGGGATGACAGATACGCAGTATTTT. This chain joins TRBV28 and TRBJ2-3, with D possibly TRBD2 on 5 matching bases. Trimming left V 5 bases short and J 3 bases short, with 18 bases between. CDR1 and CDR2 (germline): MDHEN, SYDVKM. The CDR3 is 16 amino acids.

V usage is TRBV7-9 and J usage is TRBJ1-3; D is unclear. The V gene's germline CDR1 is SEHNR and CDR2 FQNEAQ (reference sequence). V lost 1 base and J 0 bases, leaving 13 bases between the germline ends. CDR3 length equals 17 residues. The CDR3 region is CASSLVPPRLSGNTIYF. The CDR3 DNA reads as TGTGCCAGCAGCTTAGTTCCCCCTCGACTCTCTGGAAACACCATATATTTT.

The chain employs TRBV30 and TRBJ2-7; TRBD2 matches 12 bases. Looked up from germline, CDR1 is GTSNPN and CDR2 is SVGIG (reference sequence). The CDR3 length is 14 residues. V shed 1 base and J 6 bases; nucleotides not matched to a gene: 4. The CDR3 spells CAWSGLAGVPEQYF. In DNA, the CDR3 is TGTGCCTGGAGTGGACTAGCGGGAGTCCCCGAGCAGTACTTC.

V and J are TRBV27 and TRBJ2-1; weak D call: TRBD2 (6 bases). V was shortened by 6 bases and J by 7 bases, with 13 bases between the two germline ends. Germline V lookup: CDR1 MNHEY, CDR2 SMNVEV (reference sequence). The CDR3 spans 13 residues. The CDR3 is CASRTDYSNEQFF. The CDR3, as DNA: TGTGCCAGCAGAACGGACTACTCGAATGAGCAGTTCTTC.

This clone was seen only once. The DNA of the CDR3 is TGCGCCAGCAGCTTCAGGGGCTACGGCTACGAGCAGTACTTC. Translation: CASSFRGYGYEQYF. The chain recombines TRBV5-1 with TRBJ2-7, with D tentatively TRBD1 (6 bases). Germline V lookup: CDR1 SGHRS, CDR2 YFSETQ. The CDR3 loop spans 14 amino acids. V lost 2 bases and J 3 bases, leaving 12 bases between the germline ends.

This chain joins TRBV4-3 and TRBJ2-2; 9 bases align to TRBD2. Germline CDR1 is LGHNA and CDR2 is YSLEER. The V gene end was trimmed by 5 bases and the J gene end by 5 bases; junction bases not matched to a gene: 6. This CDR3 contains 15 residues. CDR3: CASSWRTSDTGELFF. The CDR3 nucleotides are TGCGCCAGCAGCTGGAGGACTAGCGATACCGGGGAGCTGTTTTTT.

The chain employs TRBV19 and TRBJ2-1; 7 bases fit TRBD2. Trimming removed 4 bases from V and 4 bases from J; junction bases left unmatched: 4. This CDR3 is 14 amino acids long. Germline V gives CDR1 LNHDA, CDR2 SQIVND (reference sequence). The CDR3 bases are TGTGCCAGTAGTAACGGACTAGGGTACAATGAGCAGTTCTTC. Amino acids: CASSNGLGYNEQFF. Based on the CDR3 plus reference TRBV19 and TRBJ2-1, the full variable domain is DGGITQSPKYLFRKEGQNVTLSCEQNLNHDAMYWYRQDPGQGLRLIYYSQIVNDFQKGDIAEGYSVSREKKESFPLTVTSAQKNPTAFYLCASSNGLGYNEQFFGPGTRLTVL.

This clone showed up just a few times. V is TRBV30 and J is TRBJ2-7; TRBD2 is a possible D gene (6 bases). CDR3 length: 16 amino acids. Per germline, CDR1 GTSNPN and CDR2 SVGIG (reference sequence). V was cut by 0 bases and J by 3 bases, with 18 bases left in between. The CDR3 DNA sequence: TGTGCCTGGAGTGTACATCTAGCGTCGCGCCGCTACGAGCAGTACTTC. Translated: CAWSVHLASRRYEQYF.

The gene calls are TRBV6-1 and TRBJ2-1, with 10 bases matching TRBD1. V lost 0 bases, J lost 5 bases, and 4 bases stayed unmatched. CDR3 size: 16 residues. Germline V CDR1 and CDR2: MNHNS, SASEGT. CDR3 bases: TGTGCCAGCAGTGAAGCGATCGGGACAGGGGACAATGAGCAGTTCTTC. This sequence encodes CASSEAIGTGDNEQFF.

The chain has TRBV4-1 and TRBJ1-2; 12 nucleotides align to TRBD1. Looked up from germline, CDR1 is MGHRA and CDR2 is YSYEKL. The CDR3 runs to 17 residues. V trimming: 3 bases; J trimming: 6 bases; junction bases outside the gene matches: 11. The CDR3 loop reads CASSHPFRDRGRNGYTF. The CDR3 coding sequence is TGCGCCAGCAGCCATCCATTCCGGGACAGGGGGCGAAATGGCTACACCTTC.

CDR3 sequence: CASSFNSPNTEAFF. The DNA of the CDR3 is TGCGCCAGCAGCTTCAACTCTCCGAACACTGAAGCTTTCTTT. This rearrangement joins TRBV5-1 to TRBJ1-1; no clear D gene. From germline, CDR1 is SGHRS and CDR2 YFSETQ. The CDR3 contains 14 residues. V was clipped by 2 bases and J by 1 base, with 9 bases between them.

The rearrangement uses TRBV6-5 and TRBJ1-4; TRBD1 is a possible D gene (5 bases). Trimming pared 3 bases from V and 10 bases from J, leaving 15 bases between. This CDR3 comprises 14 residues. Germline V CDR1 and CDR2: MNHEY, SVGAGI. The chain's CDR3 is CASSYGRGSGKLFF. CDR3 nucleotide sequence: TGTGCCAGCAGTTATGGACGGGGGAGCGGAAAACTGTTTTTT.

This clone has just a few counts. The chain recombines TRBV7-2 with TRBJ2-7; a possible D gene is TRBD2 (5 bases). The V gene lost 4 bases and the J gene lost 3 bases, with 16 bases spanning the gap. This CDR3 is 15 amino acids long. Germline assignment: CDR1 SGHTA and CDR2 FQGNSA. This chain's CDR3 is CASSSLSGLYYEQYF. CDR3 DNA sequence: TGTGCCAGCAGCTCACTATCAGGACTTTACTACGAGCAGTACTTC.

This chain links TRBV2 with TRBJ1-2; possibly TRBD1 for D (6 bases). In germline, CDR1 is SNHLY, CDR2 FYNNEI. V was clipped by 10 bases and J by 4 bases, with 16 bases between them. The CDR3 has 13 amino acids. CDR3 sequence (DNA): TGTGCCACCTCCGAGGACAGTCTCTATGGCTACACCTTC. This translates into CATSEDSLYGYTF.